Listed below are T cell receptor beta chains from one sample, sequenced in a study of persistence of HIV-infected CD4 T cells. Their cognate antigens are unknown. TCRdb's table, derived via immunoSEQ multiplex PCR, lists solely in-frame clones and lacks some. The sample lists 40,000 to 55,000 clones, 70% to 90% occurring once. This sample comprised CD4+ T cells sorted from PBMCs after roughly 18-hour stimulation, obtained from a patient who received antiretroviral therapy. Receptors were obtained from an adult woman with HIV who was CMV-seropositive. CDR3s include the opening cysteine and the closing phenylalanine or tryptophan. The D gene is left open where the match is weak. Expanded clones are given a class, and other clones once, few, many or no size at all.

D gene: .
V gene: TRBV6-5
J gene: TRBJ1-2
clone size: .
CDR3 length: 13
CDR3 protein: CASNIGIRYGYTF
CDR3 DNA: TGTGCCAGCAACATAGGGATCCGATATGGCTACACCTTC

D gene: .
V gene: TRBV27
J gene: TRBJ2-3
clone size: .
CDR3 length: 13
CDR3 protein: CASRGLYTDTQYF
CDR3 DNA: TGTGCCAGCAGGGGATTGTACACAGATACGCAGTATTTT

D gene: TRBD2
V gene: TRBV10-1
J gene: TRBJ2-5
clone size: .
CDR3 length: 15
CDR3 protein: CASSEGSGGAETQYF
CDR3 DNA: TGCGCCAGCAGTGAAGGAAGCGGGGGGGCCGAGACCCAGTACTTC

D gene: .
V gene: TRBV4-3
J gene: TRBJ2-2
clone size: few
CDR3 length: 14
CDR3 protein: CASSGGRRTGELFF
CDR3 DNA: TGCGCCAGCTCCGGGGGGCGACGCACCGGGGAGCTGTTTTTT

D gene: .
V gene: TRBV28
J gene: TRBJ1-6
clone size: .
CDR3 length: 17
CDR3 protein: CASSPPGLSSYNSPLHF
CDR3 DNA: TGTGCCAGCAGCCCCCCGGGACTCAGCTCCTATAATTCACCCCTCCACTTT

D gene: .
V gene: TRBV5-1
J gene: TRBJ2-3
clone size: .
CDR3 length: 15
CDR3 protein: CASRIQGGDADTQYF
CDR3 DNA: TGCGCCAGCAGGATACAGGGTGGGGATGCAGATACGCAGTATTTT

D gene: TRBD1
V gene: TRBV28
J gene: TRBJ1-5
clone size: .
CDR3 length: 14
CDR3 protein: CASSPGQGNQPQHF
CDR3 DNA: TGTGCCAGCAGTCCCGGACAGGGCAATCAGCCCCAGCATTTT

D gene: .
V gene: TRBV5-6
J gene: TRBJ1-2
clone size: .
CDR3 length: 14
CDR3 protein: CASSLRGVDYGYTF
CDR3 DNA: TGTGCCAGCAGCTTGAGAGGGGTCGACTATGGCTACACCTTC

D gene: .
V gene: TRBV3-1/TRBV3-2
J gene: TRBJ2-3
clone size: .
CDR3 length: 12
CDR3 protein: CASSHRVDTQYF
CDR3 DNA: TGTGCCAGCAGCCACAGGGTTGATACGCAGTATTTT

D gene: .
V gene: TRBV28
J gene: TRBJ1-1
clone size: .
CDR3 length: 11
CDR3 protein: CASSFGTEAFF
CDR3 DNA: TGTGCCAGCAGTTTTGGAACTGAAGCTTTCTTT

D gene: .
V gene: TRBV7-8
J gene: TRBJ2-2
clone size: .
CDR3 length: 14
CDR3 protein: CASSLEPNTGELFF
CDR3 DNA: TGTGCCAGCAGCTTAGAACCTAACACCGGGGAGCTGTTTTTT

D gene: TRBD1
V gene: TRBV18
J gene: TRBJ1-5
clone size: few
CDR3 length: 16
CDR3 protein: CASSPGTGISNQPQHF
CDR3 DNA: TGTGCCAGCTCACCGGGGACAGGGATTAGCAATCAGCCCCAGCATTTT

D gene: .
V gene: TRBV5-1
J gene: TRBJ1-4
clone size: .
CDR3 length: 13
CDR3 protein: CASREGDEEKLFF
CDR3 DNA: TGCGCCAGCAGAGAGGGGGATGAAGAAAAACTGTTTTTT

D gene: .
V gene: TRBV25-1
J gene: TRBJ1-4
clone size: few
CDR3 length: 15
CDR3 protein: CASSVAGLTNEKLFF
CDR3 DNA: TGTGCCAGCAGTGTAGCAGGCTTAACTAATGAAAAACTGTTTTTT

D gene: TRBD2
V gene: TRBV4-3
J gene: TRBJ2-1
clone size: .
CDR3 length: 17
CDR3 protein: CASSRRSGAGNYNEQFF
CDR3 DNA: TGCGCCAGCAGCCGTCGGAGCGGGGCGGGAAACTACAATGAGCAGTTCTTC

D gene: .
V gene: TRBV2
J gene: TRBJ2-7
clone size: .
CDR3 length: 15
CDR3 protein: CASSKGPSSSYEQYF
CDR3 DNA: TGTGCCAGCAGTAAGGGACCTTCGAGCTCCTACGAGCAGTACTTC

D gene: .
V gene: TRBV6-2/TRBV6-3
J gene: TRBJ2-3
clone size: .
CDR3 length: 15
CDR3 protein: CASSAGLRVGDTQYF
CDR3 DNA: TGTGCCAGCAGTGCGGGCCTTAGAGTGGGGGATACGCAGTATTTT

D gene: .
V gene: TRBV10-3
J gene: TRBJ1-4
clone size: .
CDR3 length: 13
CDR3 protein: CAISTRTNEKLFF
CDR3 DNA: TGTGCCATCAGCACCAGGACTAATGAAAAACTGTTTTTT

D gene: .
V gene: TRBV30
J gene: TRBJ2-5
clone size: once
CDR3 length: 12
CDR3 protein: CAWSVGGQTQYF
CDR3 DNA: TGTGCCTGGAGTGTAGGGGGACAGACCCAGTACTTC

D gene: TRBD1
V gene: TRBV7-9
J gene: TRBJ1-6
clone size: .
CDR3 length: 15
CDR3 protein: CASSSGTAGNSPLHF
CDR3 DNA: TGTGCCAGCAGCTCCGGGACAGCTGGCAATTCACCCCTCCACTTT

D gene: .
V gene: TRBV24-1
J gene: TRBJ1-2
clone size: .
CDR3 length: 13
CDR3 protein: CATSVDSLYGYTF
CDR3 DNA: TGTGCCACCAGTGTAGACAGCCTATATGGCTACACCTTC

D gene: .
V gene: TRBV7-3
J gene: TRBJ2-1
clone size: .
CDR3 length: 13
CDR3 protein: CASSSSGLPGQFF
CDR3 DNA: TGTGCCAGCAGCTCCTCGGGACTCCCGGGGCAGTTCTTC

D gene: .
V gene: TRBV14
J gene: TRBJ2-3
clone size: once
CDR3 length: 15
CDR3 protein: CASSQGFGSTDTQYF
CDR3 DNA: TGTGCCAGCAGCCAAGGGTTTGGGAGCACAGATACGCAGTATTTT

D gene: .
V gene: TRBV13
J gene: TRBJ1-2
clone size: .
CDR3 length: 13
CDR3 protein: CASSPRAAGGYTF
CDR3 DNA: TGTGCCAGCAGCCCTCGGGCCGCCGGGGGCTACACCTTC

D gene: .
V gene: TRBV19
J gene: TRBJ2-6
clone size: .
CDR3 length: 13
CDR3 protein: CASSNSWANVLTF
CDR3 DNA: TGTGCCAGTAGTAACTCTTGGGCCAACGTCCTGACTTTC

D gene: TRBD1
V gene: TRBV7-2
J gene: TRBJ1-6
clone size: .
CDR3 length: 18
CDR3 protein: CASSLGQGALPMNSPLHF
CDR3 DNA: TGTGCCAGCAGCCTGGGACAGGGGGCGCTTCCTATGAATTCACCCCTCCACTTT

D gene: TRBD1
V gene: TRBV2
J gene: TRBJ2-7
clone size: few
CDR3 length: 11
CDR3 protein: CASKGQVGQYF
CDR3 DNA: TGTGCCAGCAAAGGACAGGTTGGGCAGTACTTC

D gene: .
V gene: TRBV28
J gene: TRBJ2-7
clone size: .
CDR3 length: 11
CDR3 protein: CASSLKFEQYF
CDR3 DNA: TGTGCCAGCAGTTTAAAGTTCGAGCAGTACTTC

D gene: .
V gene: TRBV29-1
J gene: TRBJ2-3
clone size: .
CDR3 length: 10
CDR3 protein: CSALTDTQYF
CDR3 DNA: TGCAGCGCTCTGACAGATACGCAGTATTTT

D gene: .
V gene: TRBV19
J gene: TRBJ2-5
clone size: .
CDR3 length: 15
CDR3 protein: CASSITGSSRETQYF
CDR3 DNA: TGTGCCAGTAGTATCACAGGTTCCTCGAGGGAGACCCAGTACTTC

D gene: .
V gene: TRBV7-2
J gene: TRBJ2-5
clone size: .
CDR3 length: 14
CDR3 protein: CASSSPPGLETQYF
CDR3 DNA: TGTGCCAGCAGCTCCCCTCCAGGGTTGGAGACCCAGTACTTC

D gene: .
V gene: TRBV7-2
J gene: TRBJ1-1
clone size: once
CDR3 length: 15
CDR3 protein: CASSPERRQAGEAFF
CDR3 DNA: TGTGCCAGCAGCCCCGAACGTCGGCAGGCGGGTGAAGCTTTCTTT

D gene: TRBD1
V gene: TRBV27
J gene: TRBJ1-1
clone size: .
CDR3 length: 13
CDR3 protein: CASRGQENTEAFF
CDR3 DNA: TGTGCCAGCAGGGGACAGGAGAACACTGAAGCTTTCTTT

D gene: .
V gene: TRBV4-1
J gene: TRBJ1-2
clone size: .
CDR3 length: 14
CDR3 protein: CASSQDGRGPGYTF
CDR3 DNA: TGCGCCAGCAGCCAAGACGGCCGGGGGCCGGGCTACACCTTC

D gene: .
V gene: TRBV30
J gene: TRBJ2-7
clone size: once
CDR3 length: 10
CDR3 protein: CAWGLYEQYF
CDR3 DNA: TGTGCCTGGGGCCTCTACGAGCAGTACTTC

D gene: TRBD2
V gene: TRBV5-1
J gene: TRBJ2-5
clone size: .
CDR3 length: 15
CDR3 protein: CASRTTGTSEETQYF
CDR3 DNA: TGCGCCAGCAGGACCACCGGGACTAGCGAAGAGACCCAGTACTTC

D gene: .
V gene: TRBV10-3
J gene: TRBJ1-4
clone size: .
CDR3 length: 14
CDR3 protein: CAISEQGTGEKLFF
CDR3 DNA: TGTGCCATCAGTGAGCAGGGGACGGGGGAAAAACTGTTTTTT

D gene: TRBD2
V gene: TRBV29-1
J gene: TRBJ2-3
clone size: .
CDR3 length: 15
CDR3 protein: CSALAGALSTDTQYF
CDR3 DNA: TGCAGCGCTTTAGCGGGGGCCCTTAGCACAGATACGCAGTATTTT

D gene: TRBD2
V gene: TRBV6-5
J gene: TRBJ2-5
clone size: .
CDR3 length: 15
CDR3 protein: CASSYLSGSGETQYF
CDR3 DNA: TGTGCCAGCAGTTACCTCAGCGGGAGTGGAGAGACCCAGTACTTC

D gene: .
V gene: TRBV28
J gene: TRBJ2-1
clone size: .
CDR3 length: 16
CDR3 protein: CASSLGGTSSYNEQFF
CDR3 DNA: TGTGCCAGCAGTTTAGGGGGCACCAGCTCCTACAATGAGCAGTTCTTC

D gene: .
V gene: TRBV6-5
J gene: TRBJ1-1
clone size: .
CDR3 length: 12
CDR3 protein: CASRNRDTEAFF
CDR3 DNA: TGTGCCAGCAGAAACAGAGATACTGAAGCTTTCTTT